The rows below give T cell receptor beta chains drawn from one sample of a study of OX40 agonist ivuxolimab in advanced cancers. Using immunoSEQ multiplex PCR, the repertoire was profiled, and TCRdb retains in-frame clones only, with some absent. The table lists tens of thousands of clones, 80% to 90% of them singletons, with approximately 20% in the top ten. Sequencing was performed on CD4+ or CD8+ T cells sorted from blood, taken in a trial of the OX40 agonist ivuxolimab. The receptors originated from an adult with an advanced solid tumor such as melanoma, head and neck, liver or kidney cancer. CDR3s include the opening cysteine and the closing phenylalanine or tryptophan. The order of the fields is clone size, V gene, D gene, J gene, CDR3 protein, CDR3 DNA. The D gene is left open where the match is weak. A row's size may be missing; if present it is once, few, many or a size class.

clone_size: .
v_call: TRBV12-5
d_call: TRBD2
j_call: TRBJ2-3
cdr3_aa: CASGFGLAGVKF
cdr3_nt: TGTGCTAGTGGTTTTGGACTAGCGGGGGTGAAATTT

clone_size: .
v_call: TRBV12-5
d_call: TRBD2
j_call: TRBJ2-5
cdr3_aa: CASGLVGAMGGRARETQYF
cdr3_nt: TGTGCTAGTGGTTTGGTAGGGGCGATGGGCGGGAGGGCCCGAGAGACCCAGTACTTC

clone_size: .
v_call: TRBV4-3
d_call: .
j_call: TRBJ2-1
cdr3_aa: CASSQAASVTYNEQFF
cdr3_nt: TGCGCCAGCAGCCAAGCGGCTAGCGTCACCTACAATGAGCAGTTCTTC

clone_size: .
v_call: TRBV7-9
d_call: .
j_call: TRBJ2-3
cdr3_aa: CASSAQTDTQYF
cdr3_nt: TGTGCCAGCAGCGCTCAGACAGATACGCAGTATTTT

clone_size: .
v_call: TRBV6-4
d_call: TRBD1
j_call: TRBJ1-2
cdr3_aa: CASSDSATGIYGYTF
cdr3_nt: TGTGCCAGCAGTGACTCGGCGACAGGGATCTATGGCTACACCTTC

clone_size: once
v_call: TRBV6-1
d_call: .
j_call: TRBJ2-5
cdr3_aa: CASSESGPGETQYF
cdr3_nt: TGTGCCAGCAGTGAATCTGGGCCCGGTGAGACCCAGTACTTC

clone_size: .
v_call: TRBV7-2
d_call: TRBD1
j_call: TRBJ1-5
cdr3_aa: CASSLGGTGNQPQHF
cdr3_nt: TGTGCCAGCAGCTTAGGAGGGACAGGGAATCAGCCCCAGCATTTT

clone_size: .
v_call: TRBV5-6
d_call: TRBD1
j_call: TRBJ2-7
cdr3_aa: CASRLDRASSYEQYF
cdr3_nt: TGTGCCAGCAGGCTGGACAGGGCCAGCTCCTACGAGCAGTACTTC

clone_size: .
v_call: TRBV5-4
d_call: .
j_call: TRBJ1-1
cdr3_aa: CASSRVGQRTEAFF
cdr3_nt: TGTGCCAGCAGCCGAGTCGGGCAGAGGACTGAAGCTTTCTTT

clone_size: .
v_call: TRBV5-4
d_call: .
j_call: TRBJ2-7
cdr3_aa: CASSWGDYEQYF
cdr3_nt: TGTGCCAGCAGCTGGGGGGACTACGAGCAGTACTTC

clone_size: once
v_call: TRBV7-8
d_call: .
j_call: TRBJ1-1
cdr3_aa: CASSQKGVTEAFF
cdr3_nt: TGTGCCAGCTCCCAAAAAGGGGTCACTGAAGCTTTCTTT

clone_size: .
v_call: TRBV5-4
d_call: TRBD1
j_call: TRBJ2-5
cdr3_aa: CASSSGGETQYF
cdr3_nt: TGTGCCAGCAGCTCAGGGGGAGAGACCCAGTACTTC

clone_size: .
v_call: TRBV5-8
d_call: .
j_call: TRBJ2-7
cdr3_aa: CASSPRRGWYEQYF
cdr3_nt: TGTGCCAGCAGCCCACGTCGGGGCTGGTACGAGCAGTACTTC

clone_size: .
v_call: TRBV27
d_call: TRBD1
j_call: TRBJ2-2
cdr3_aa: CASSFLPGQGGGELFF
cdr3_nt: TGTGCCAGCAGTTTCCTACCGGGACAGGGTGGCGGGGAGCTGTTTTTT

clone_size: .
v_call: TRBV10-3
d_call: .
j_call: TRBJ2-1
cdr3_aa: CAISESEGTFYNEQFF
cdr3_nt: TGTGCCATCAGTGAGTCGGAGGGGACCTTTTACAATGAGCAGTTCTTC

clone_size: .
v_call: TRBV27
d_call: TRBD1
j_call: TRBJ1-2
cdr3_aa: CASSSPGQGASGYTF
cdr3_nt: TGTGCCAGCAGTTCCCCCGGACAGGGGGCTAGTGGCTACACCTTC

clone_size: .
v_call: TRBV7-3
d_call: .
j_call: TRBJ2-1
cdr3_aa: CASSLLAGRGFNEQFF
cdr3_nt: TGTGCCAGCAGCTTACTCGCGGGGCGGGGTTTCAATGAGCAGTTCTTC

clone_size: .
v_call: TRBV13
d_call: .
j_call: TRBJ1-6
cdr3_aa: CASSPGDRPNSPLHF
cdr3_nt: TGTGCCAGCAGCCCAGGAGACAGACCAAATTCACCCCTCCACTTT

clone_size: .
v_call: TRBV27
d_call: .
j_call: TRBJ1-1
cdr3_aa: CASSALGRRNTEAFF
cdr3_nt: TGTGCCAGCAGCGCATTGGGACGGCGGAACACTGAAGCTTTCTTT

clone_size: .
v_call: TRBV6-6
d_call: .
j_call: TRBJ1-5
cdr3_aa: CASSWARAYSNQPQHF
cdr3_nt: TGTGCCAGCAGTTGGGCCAGGGCGTATAGCAATCAGCCCCAGCATTTT

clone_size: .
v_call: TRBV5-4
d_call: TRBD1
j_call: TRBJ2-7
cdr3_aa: CASRPGQGKNEQYF
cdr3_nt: TGTGCCAGCAGGCCGGGACAGGGTAAAAACGAGCAGTACTTC

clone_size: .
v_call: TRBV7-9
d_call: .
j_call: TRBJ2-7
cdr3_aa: CATEDAPYYEQYF
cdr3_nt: TGTGCCACCGAGGACGCACCTTACTACGAGCAGTACTTC

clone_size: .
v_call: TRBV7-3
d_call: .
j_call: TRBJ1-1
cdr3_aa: CASSPNTIGLAGTLNTEAFF
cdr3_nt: TGTGCCAGCAGCCCAAACACTATCGGGCTGGCAGGGACCCTGAACACTGAAGCTTTCTTT

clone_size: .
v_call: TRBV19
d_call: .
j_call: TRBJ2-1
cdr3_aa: CASSITTGDTLFNEQFF
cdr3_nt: TGTGCCAGTAGTATTACAACGGGAGACACCTTGTTCAATGAGCAGTTCTTC

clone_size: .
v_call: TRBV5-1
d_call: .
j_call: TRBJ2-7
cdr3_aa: CASSFTGTINIHEQYF
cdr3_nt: TGCGCCAGCAGCTTTACCGGGACAATTAATATCCACGAGCAGTACTTC

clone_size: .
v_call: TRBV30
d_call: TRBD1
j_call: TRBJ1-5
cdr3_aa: CAWSAGQSNQPQHF
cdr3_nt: TGTGCCTGGAGTGCGGGACAGAGCAATCAGCCCCAGCATTTT

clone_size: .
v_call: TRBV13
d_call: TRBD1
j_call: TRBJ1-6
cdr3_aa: CASSLRTGQSYNSPLHF
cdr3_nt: TGTGCCAGCAGCTTAAGAACGGGACAGTCCTATAATTCACCCCTCCACTTT

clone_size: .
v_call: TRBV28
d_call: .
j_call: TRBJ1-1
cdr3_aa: CASSLGNSPVNTEAFF
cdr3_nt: TGTGCCAGCAGTTTAGGGAACAGTCCCGTGAACACTGAAGCTTTCTTT

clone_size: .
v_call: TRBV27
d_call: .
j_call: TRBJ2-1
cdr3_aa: CASSLNTYNEQFF
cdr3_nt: TGTGCCAGCAGTTTAAACACCTACAATGAGCAGTTCTTC

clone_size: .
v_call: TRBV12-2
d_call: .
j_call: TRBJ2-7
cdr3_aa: CASRPGAGPYEQYF
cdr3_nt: TGTGCAAGTCGCCCGGGGGCGGGTCCCTACGAGCAGTACTTC

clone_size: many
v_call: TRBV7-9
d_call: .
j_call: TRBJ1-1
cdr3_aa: CASSDNVEAFF
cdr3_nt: TGTGCCAGCAGCGACAATGTGGAAGCTTTCTTT

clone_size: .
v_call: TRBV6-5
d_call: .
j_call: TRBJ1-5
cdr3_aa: CASSYSVGNQPQHF
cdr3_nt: TGTGCCAGCAGTTACTCGGTGGGCAATCAGCCCCAGCATTTT

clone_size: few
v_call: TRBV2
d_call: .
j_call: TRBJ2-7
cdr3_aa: CASSGRYEQYF
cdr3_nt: TGTGCCAGCAGTGGAAGGTACGAGCAGTACTTC

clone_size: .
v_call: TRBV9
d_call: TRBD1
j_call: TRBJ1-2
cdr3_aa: CASSVVPGTIEGGANYGYTF
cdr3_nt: TGTGCCAGCAGCGTAGTCCCAGGAACCATAGAAGGGGGCGCCAACTATGGCTACACCTTC

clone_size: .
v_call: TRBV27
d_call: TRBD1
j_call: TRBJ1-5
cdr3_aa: CASSLTGGVQPQHF
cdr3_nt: TGTGCCAGCAGTTTGACAGGGGGCGTTCAGCCCCAGCATTTT

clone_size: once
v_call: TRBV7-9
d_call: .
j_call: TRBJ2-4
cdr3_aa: CASRGTQLAKNIQYF
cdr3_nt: TGTGCCAGCCGGGGGACTCAACTAGCCAAAAACATTCAGTACTTC

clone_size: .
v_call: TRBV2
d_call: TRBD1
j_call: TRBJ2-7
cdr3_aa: CASSDGTGMYEQYF
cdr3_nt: TGTGCCAGCAGCGACGGGACAGGGATGTACGAGCAGTACTTC

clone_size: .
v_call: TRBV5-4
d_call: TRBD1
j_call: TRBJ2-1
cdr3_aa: CASSPKSGTGVYNEQFF
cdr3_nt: TGTGCCAGCAGCCCCAAATCCGGGACAGGGGTTTACAATGAGCAGTTCTTC

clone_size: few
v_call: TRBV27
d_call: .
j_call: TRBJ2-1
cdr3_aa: CASSPITPGNEQFF
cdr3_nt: TGTGCCAGCAGTCCTATTACCCCTGGGAATGAGCAGTTCTTC

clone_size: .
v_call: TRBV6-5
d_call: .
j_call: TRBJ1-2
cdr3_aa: CASSYSSLGNYGYTF
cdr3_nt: TGTGCCAGCAGTTACTCGAGTCTGGGGAACTATGGCTACACCTTC

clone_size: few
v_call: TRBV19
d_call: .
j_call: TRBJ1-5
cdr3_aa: CASSPIPLSNQPQHF
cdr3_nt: TGTGCCAGTAGTCCAATACCCCTTAGCAATCAGCCCCAGCATTTT

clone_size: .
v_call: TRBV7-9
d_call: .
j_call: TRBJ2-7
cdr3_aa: CASSHGREYAYEQYF
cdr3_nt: TGTGCCAGCAGCCATGGACGGGAGTATGCCTACGAGCAGTACTTC

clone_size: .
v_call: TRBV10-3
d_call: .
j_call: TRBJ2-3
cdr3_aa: CAISEESGVTDTQYF
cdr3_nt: TGTGCCATCAGTGAGGAGTCGGGAGTTACAGATACGCAGTATTTT

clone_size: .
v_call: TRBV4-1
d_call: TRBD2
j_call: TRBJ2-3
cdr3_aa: CASSDSGGRTDTQYF
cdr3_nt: TGCGCCAGCAGCGATAGCGGGGGCCGCACAGATACGCAGTATTTT

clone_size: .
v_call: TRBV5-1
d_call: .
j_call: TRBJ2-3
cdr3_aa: CASYTTTSTDTQYF
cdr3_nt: TGCGCCAGCTACACCACGACTAGCACAGATACGCAGTATTTT

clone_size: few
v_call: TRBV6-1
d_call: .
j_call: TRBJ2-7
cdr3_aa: CASSEPGPYEQYF
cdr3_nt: TGTGCCAGCAGTGAACCGGGACCTTACGAGCAGTACTTC

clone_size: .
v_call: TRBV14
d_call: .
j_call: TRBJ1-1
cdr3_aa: CASSHSWRGYAFF
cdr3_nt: TGTGCCAGCAGCCATTCCTGGAGGGGGTACGCTTTCTTT

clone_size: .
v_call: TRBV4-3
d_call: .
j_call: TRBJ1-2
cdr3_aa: CASSQDWQTNYGYTF
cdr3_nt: TGCGCCAGCAGCCAAGACTGGCAGACTAACTATGGCTACACCTTC

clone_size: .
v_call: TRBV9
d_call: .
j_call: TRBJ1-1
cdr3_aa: CASSPGVSNTEAFF
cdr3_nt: TGTGCCAGCAGCCCCGGGGTTTCTAACACTGAAGCTTTCTTT

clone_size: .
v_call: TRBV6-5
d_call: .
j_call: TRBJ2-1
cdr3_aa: CASRTDRGNEQFF
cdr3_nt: TGTGCCAGCAGAACTGACAGAGGGAATGAGCAGTTCTTC

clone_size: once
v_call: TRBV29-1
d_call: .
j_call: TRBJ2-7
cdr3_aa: CSGVGGGAYEQYF
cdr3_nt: TGCAGCGGGGTGGGGGGCGGGGCCTACGAGCAGTACTTC

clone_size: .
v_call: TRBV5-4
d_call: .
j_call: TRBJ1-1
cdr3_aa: CASLMGGGLNTEAFF
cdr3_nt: TGTGCCAGCCTCATGGGTGGGGGGCTCAACACTGAAGCTTTCTTT

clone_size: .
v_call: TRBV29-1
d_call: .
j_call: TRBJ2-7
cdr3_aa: CSVVPGPYEQYF
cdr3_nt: TGCAGCGTGGTGCCAGGACCGTACGAGCAGTACTTC

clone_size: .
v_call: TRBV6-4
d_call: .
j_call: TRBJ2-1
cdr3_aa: CASSVLPGEYNEQFF
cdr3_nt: TGTGCCAGCAGTGTCCTCCCCGGAGAATACAATGAGCAGTTCTTC

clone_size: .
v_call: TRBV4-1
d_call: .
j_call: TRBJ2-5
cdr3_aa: CASSQELNGQETQYF
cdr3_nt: TGCGCCAGCAGCCAAGAATTGAACGGTCAAGAGACCCAGTACTTC

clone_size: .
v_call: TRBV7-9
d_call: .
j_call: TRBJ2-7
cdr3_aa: CASSSPESLNYEQYF
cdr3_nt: TGTGCCAGCAGCTCGCCCGAAAGCCTTAACTACGAGCAGTACTTC

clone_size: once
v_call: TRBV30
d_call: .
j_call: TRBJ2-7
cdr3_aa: CAWSVAKDSQYF
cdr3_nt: TGTGCCTGGAGTGTAGCGAAAGACAGCCAGTACTTC